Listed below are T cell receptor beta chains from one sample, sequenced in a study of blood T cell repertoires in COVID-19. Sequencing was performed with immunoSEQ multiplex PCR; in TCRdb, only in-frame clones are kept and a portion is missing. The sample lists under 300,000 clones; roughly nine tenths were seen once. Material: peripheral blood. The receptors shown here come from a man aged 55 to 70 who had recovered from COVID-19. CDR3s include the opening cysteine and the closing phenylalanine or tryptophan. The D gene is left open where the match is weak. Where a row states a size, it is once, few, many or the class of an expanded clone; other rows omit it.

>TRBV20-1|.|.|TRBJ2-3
CSASRDSTDTQYF
TGCAGTGCTAGTAGGGACTCGACAGATACGCAGTATTTT
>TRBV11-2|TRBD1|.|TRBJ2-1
CASSLRDRRFNEQFF
TGTGCCAGCAGCTTACGGGACAGACGTTTCAATGAGCAGTTCTTC
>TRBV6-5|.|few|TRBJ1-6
CASRRNRESPLHF
TGTGCCAGCAGAAGGAACAGGGAGTCACCCCTCCACTTT
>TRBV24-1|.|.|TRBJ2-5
CATSDSRGRGETQYF
TGTGCCACCAGTGATTCTAGGGGAAGGGGAGAGACCCAGTACTTC
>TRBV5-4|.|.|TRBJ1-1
CASSSGQMNTEAFF
TGTGCCAGCAGCTCCGGACAGATGAACACTGAAGCTTTCTTT
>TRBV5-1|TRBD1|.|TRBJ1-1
CASTGGAEAFF
TGCGCCAGTACAGGGGGCGCGGAAGCTTTCTTT
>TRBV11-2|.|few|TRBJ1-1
CASSPDRWSTEAFF
TGTGCCAGCAGCCCTGATCGGTGGAGCACTGAAGCTTTCTTT
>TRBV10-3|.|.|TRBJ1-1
CATQLEIPTEAFF
TGTGCCACCCAACTGGAGATTCCCACTGAAGCTTTCTTT
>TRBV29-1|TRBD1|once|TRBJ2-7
CSGPGQGSYEQYF
TGCAGCGGCCCGGGACAGGGGTCCTACGAGCAGTACTTC
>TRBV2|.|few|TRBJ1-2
CASSDRNYGYTF
TGTGCCAGCAGTGACAGGAACTATGGCTACACCTTC
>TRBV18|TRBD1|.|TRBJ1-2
CASSREDRFGYTF
TGTGCCAGCTCTCGAGAGGACAGGTTTGGCTACACCTTC
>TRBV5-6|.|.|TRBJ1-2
CASSYGYGYTF
TGTGCCAGCAGCTACGGTTATGGCTACACCTTC
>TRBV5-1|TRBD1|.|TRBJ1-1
CASASGTGGTEAFF
TGCGCCAGCGCATCCGGGACAGGCGGCACTGAAGCTTTCTTT
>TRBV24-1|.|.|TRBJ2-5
CATRGLSETQYF
TGTGCCACGCGGGGACTCTCAGAGACCCAGTACTTC
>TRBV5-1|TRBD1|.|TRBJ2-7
CASSFQQGVGEQYF
TGCGCCAGCAGCTTCCAACAGGGGGTCGGCGAGCAGTACTTC
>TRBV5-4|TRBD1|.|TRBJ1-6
CASSWDRGNSPLHF
TGTGCCAGCAGCTGGGACAGGGGCAATTCACCCCTCCACTTT
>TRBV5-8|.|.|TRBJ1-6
CASSLTGTRNSPLHF
TGTGCCAGCAGCCTGACCGGGACAAGGAATTCACCCCTCCACTTT
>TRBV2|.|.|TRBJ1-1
CASTGERTEAFF
TGTGCCAGCACAGGGGAGAGGACTGAAGCTTTCTTT
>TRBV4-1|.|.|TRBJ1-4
CASSPGQGQTNEKLFF
TGCGCCAGCAGCCCGGGGCAGGGGCAGACTAATGAAAAACTGTTTTTT
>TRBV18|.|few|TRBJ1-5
CASSPGGLNQPQHF
TGTGCCAGCTCACCTGGAGGACTCAATCAGCCCCAGCATTTT
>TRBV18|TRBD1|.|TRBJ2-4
CASSPPTQGAYIQYF
TGTGCCAGCTCACCACCGACTCAGGGGGCGTACATTCAGTACTTC
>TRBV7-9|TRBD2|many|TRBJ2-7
CASSSYRGGYEQYF
TGTGCCAGCAGCTCCTACCGGGGGGGCTACGAGCAGTACTTC
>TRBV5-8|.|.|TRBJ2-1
CASSLAGASVNEQFF
TGTGCCAGCAGCTTGGCAGGGGCTTCCGTCAATGAGCAGTTCTTC
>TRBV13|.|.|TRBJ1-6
CASSLGSGTYNSPLHF
TGTGCCAGCAGCTTAGGGAGCGGAACCTATAATTCACCCCTCCACTTT
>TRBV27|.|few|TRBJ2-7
CASRSQGSNYEQYF
TGTGCCAGCCGTTCTCAGGGTTCCAACTACGAGCAGTACTTC
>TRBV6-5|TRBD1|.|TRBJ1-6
CASRKGQGAGALHF
TGTGCCAGCAGGAAGGGACAGGGGGCGGGGGCCCTCCACTTT
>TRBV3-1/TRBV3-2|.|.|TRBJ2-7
CASSQTLPRKSGEQYF
TGTGCCAGCAGCCAAACCCTGCCGAGGAAGTCTGGCGAGCAGTACTTC
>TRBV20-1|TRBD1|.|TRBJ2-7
CSASHRGTYEQYF
TGCAGTGCTAGTCACAGGGGGACCTACGAGCAGTACTTC
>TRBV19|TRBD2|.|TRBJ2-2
CASSIFLVSGGNTGELFF
TGTGCCAGTAGTATATTCCTCGTTAGCGGGGGGAACACCGGGGAGCTGTTTTTT
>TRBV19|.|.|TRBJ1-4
CASSIGRGNEKLFF
TGTGCCAGTAGTATAGGCCGGGGGAATGAAAAACTGTTTTTT
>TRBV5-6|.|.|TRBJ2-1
CASSPTAGNEQFF
TGTGCCAGCAGCCCCACGGCCGGGAATGAGCAGTTCTTC
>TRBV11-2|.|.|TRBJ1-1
CASSLRTLNTEAFF
TGTGCCAGCAGCTTACGTACACTGAACACTGAAGCTTTCTTT
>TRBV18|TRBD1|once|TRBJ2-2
CASSPTPGQLAGELFF
TGTGCCAGCTCACCAACTCCGGGACAGTTGGCCGGGGAGCTGTTTTTT
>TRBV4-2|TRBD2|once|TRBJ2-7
CASSQDLAGGSYEQYF
TGTGCCAGCAGCCAAGATTTAGCGGGGGGTTCCTACGAGCAGTACTTC
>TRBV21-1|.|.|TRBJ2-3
CASSMGLSPDTQYFGPGSPDTQYF
.
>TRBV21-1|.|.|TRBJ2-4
CASSKDPRDCPAKNIQYF
TGTGCCAGCAGCAAAGACCCCCGGGACTGTCCGGCCAAAAACATTCAGTACTTC
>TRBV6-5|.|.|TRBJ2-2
CASSLLAGELFF
TGTGCCAGCAGTCTTCTCGCCGGGGAGCTGTTTTTT
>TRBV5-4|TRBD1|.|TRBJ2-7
CASSTGGQISYEQYF
TGTGCCAGCAGCACAGGGGGCCAAATTTCCTACGAGCAGTACTTC
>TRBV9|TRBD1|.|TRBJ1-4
CASSFGTGKLFF
TGTGCCAGCAGTTTCGGGACAGGAAAACTGTTTTTT
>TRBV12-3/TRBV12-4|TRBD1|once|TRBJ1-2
CASSGRGFGYTF
TGTGCCAGCAGTGGCAGGGGGTTCGGCTACACCTTC
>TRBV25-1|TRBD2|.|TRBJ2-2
CASSALTSGGGTGELFF
TGTGCCAGCAGTGCCCTGACTAGCGGGGGAGGTACCGGGGAGCTGTTTTTT
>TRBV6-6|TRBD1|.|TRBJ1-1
CASNRQGPNTEAFF
TGTGCCAGCAACCGACAGGGGCCGAACACTGAAGCTTTCTTT
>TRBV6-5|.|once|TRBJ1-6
CASSYVRTAKDSPLHF
TGTGCCAGCAGTTACGTGAGGACAGCCAAGGATTCACCCCTCCACTTT
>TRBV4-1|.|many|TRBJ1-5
CASSQILRPSNQPQHF
TGCGCCAGCAGCCAAATCCTACGCCCTAGCAATCAGCCCCAGCATTTT
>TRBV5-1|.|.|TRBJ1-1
CASSWDTKGNTEAFF
TGCGCCAGCAGCTGGGACACCAAGGGGAACACTGAAGCTTTCTTT
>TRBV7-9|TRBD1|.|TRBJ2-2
CASSRLPGQGASGELFF
TGTGCCAGCAGCCGACTCCCGGGACAGGGGGCGTCCGGGGAGCTGTTTTTT
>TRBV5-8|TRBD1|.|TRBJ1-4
CASSPRTGGREKLFF
TGTGCCAGCAGCCCCAGGACAGGGGGTAGGGAAAAACTGTTTTTT
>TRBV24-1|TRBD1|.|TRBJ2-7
CATSDDRAREQYF
TGTGCCACCAGTGATGACAGGGCTCGGGAGCAGTACTTC
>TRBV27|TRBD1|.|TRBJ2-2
CASTDRDTAGELFF
TGTGCCAGCACCGACAGGGATACCGCCGGGGAGCTGTTTTTT